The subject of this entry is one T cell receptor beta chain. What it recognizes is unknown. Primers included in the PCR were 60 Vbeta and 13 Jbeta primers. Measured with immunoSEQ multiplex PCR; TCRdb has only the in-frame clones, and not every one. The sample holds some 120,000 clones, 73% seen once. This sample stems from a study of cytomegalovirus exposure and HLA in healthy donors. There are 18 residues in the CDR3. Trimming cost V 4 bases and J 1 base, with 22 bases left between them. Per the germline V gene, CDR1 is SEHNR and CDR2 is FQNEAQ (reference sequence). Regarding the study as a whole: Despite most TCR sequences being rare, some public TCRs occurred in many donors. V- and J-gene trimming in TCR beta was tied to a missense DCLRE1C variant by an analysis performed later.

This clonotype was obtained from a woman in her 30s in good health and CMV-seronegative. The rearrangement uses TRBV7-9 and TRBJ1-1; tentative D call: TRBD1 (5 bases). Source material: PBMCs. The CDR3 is CASSSYTDSRGKNTEAFF. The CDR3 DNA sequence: TGTGCCAGCAGCTCATACACCGACAGCCGAGGAAAGAACACTGAAGCTTTCTTT.